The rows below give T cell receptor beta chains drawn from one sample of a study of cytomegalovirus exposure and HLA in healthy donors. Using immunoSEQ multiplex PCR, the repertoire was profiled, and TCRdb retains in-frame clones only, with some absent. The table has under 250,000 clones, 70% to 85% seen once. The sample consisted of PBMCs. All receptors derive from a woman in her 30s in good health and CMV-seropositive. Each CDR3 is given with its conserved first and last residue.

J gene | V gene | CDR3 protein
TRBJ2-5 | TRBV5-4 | CASSPIAGGLQETQYF
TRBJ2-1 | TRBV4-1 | CASTGTSGRAREQFF
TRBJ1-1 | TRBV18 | CASSSTGSNTEAFF
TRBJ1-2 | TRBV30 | CAWSVGQGTHYGYTF
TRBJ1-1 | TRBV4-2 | CASSQELQVGAFF
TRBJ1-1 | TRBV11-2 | CASSLEAGGANTEAFF
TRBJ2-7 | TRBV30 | CAWSAGASGFAYEQYF
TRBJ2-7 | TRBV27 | CASSPPGGANYEQYF
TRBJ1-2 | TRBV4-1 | CASSQEATGQTYGYTF
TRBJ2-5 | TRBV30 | CAWRPRGRQETQYF